Here is one T cell receptor beta chain with its context. Its antigen is undetermined. Germline V gene sequence: CDR1 MNHEY, CDR2 SVGAGI. There are 15 residues in the CDR3. V was pared by 4 bases and J by 4 bases, with 4 bases of the junction left unmatched. This sample was included in a study of cytomegalovirus exposure and HLA in healthy donors. Study-wide background: The platform used for the approximately 130 validation repertoires matched that of the roughly 630 first-cohort repertoires, a later analysis reported.

Notes on the study in general: Among TCR beta chains, those listed as cytomegalovirus-associated numbered under 200. According to reports, the classifier identified cytomegalovirus status with high specificity and sensitivity.

Donors came from a validation cohort of about 120 subjects, distinct from the first 666-subject cohort. Assay: immunoSEQ multiplex PCR; the TCRdb copy retains only in-frame clones and omits some. The sample carries 200,000 to 250,000 clones, approximately 90% recorded once. The sample comprised PBMCs. The receptor's source is a woman under 30 in good health and CMV-seronegative. This chain connects TRBV6-5 to TRBJ2-3; TRBD2 agrees at 11 bases. CDR3 loop: CASSLLAGAPDTQYF. The CDR3 DNA reads TGTGCCAGCAGTTTACTAGCGGGAGCCCCAGATACGCAGTATTTT.